One sample yielded the 7 T cell receptor beta chains listed below, sequenced in a study of T cells in Graves' hyperthyroidism and ophthalmopathy. The source material, RNA transcripts, was used to amplify TCR beta CDR3 regions. In the first-round RT-PCR of the TCR CDR3, the HTBI primer set was used. TCRdb passed the multiplex PCR reads through MiXCR, listing each CDR3 protein once. Here the sample spans 450,000 to 650,000 distinct CDR3 sequences, 11% to 15% being singletons. Sequencing was done on a sample of blood. The receptors originated from a woman in her late teens or twenties with Graves' ophthalmopathy.

The chain has TRBV20-1 and TRBJ1-5; 9 bases match TRBD1. V shed 5 bases, J shed 5 bases, and the junction held 7 bases outside the gene matches. The CDR3 runs to 14 residues. In germline, CDR1 is DFQATT, CDR2 SNEGSKA (reference sequence). The CDR3 nucleotides read TGCAGTGCTTCTGGGACAGGGTGGGATCAGCCCCAGCATTTT. Translation gives CSASGTGWDQPQHF.

This clonotype has a count of ten or more. The chain employs TRBV7-6 and TRBJ1-5; a possible D gene is TRBD1 (6 bases). V gave up 5 bases and J gave up 2 bases, with 13 bases separating them. Germline V gene lookup returns CDR1 SGHVS and CDR2 FNYEAQ. The CDR3 loop spans 15 amino acids. CDR3 sequence reads: CASSREEGGNQPQHF. The CDR3 nucleotides are TGTGCCAGCAGCCGGGAGGAGGGGGGCAATCAGCCCCAGCATTTT.

The table lists this clonotype with many counts. The chain links TRBV20-1 to TRBJ2-5; 7 bases are shared with TRBD2. CDR1 is DFQATT, CDR2 SNEGSKA, per germline (reference sequence). V lost 3 bases and J lost 5; bases outside the gene matches: 9. The CDR3 sequence is 14 residues long. The CDR3 DNA reads as TGCAGTGCTAGTGGGAGGGAGGGCCACGAGACCCAGTACTTC. Amino acid sequence: CSASGREGHETQYF.

This clonotype was recorded a few times. The rearrangement joins TRBV20-1 to TRBJ2-7, with 10 bases that match TRBD2. From germline, CDR1 is DFQATT and CDR2 SNEGSKA (reference sequence). Losses at the gene ends were 3 bases for V and 1 base for J; bases not matched to a gene: 9. The CDR3 is 16 residues long. This CDR3 reads CSASDIAGGPSYEQYF. Written as DNA, the CDR3 is TGCAGTGCTAGTGATATAGCGGGAGGCCCTTCCTACGAGCAGTACTTC.

This clonotype was seen many times. The V call is TRBV24-1, the J call TRBJ2-1, with a tentative D call TRBD2 (6 bases). CDR3 length: 18 residues. Between the trimmed V and J ends, which lost 3 bases and 3 bases, there was a span of 20 bases. CDR1 is KGHDR and CDR2 is SFDVKD in the germline V gene. CDR3 in amino acids: CATSDGGKKAGRYNEQFF. CDR3 DNA sequence: TGTGCCACCAGTGATGGGGGAAAGAAAGCGGGTCGCTACAATGAGCAGTTCTTC.

This clonotype has just a few counts. The V gene is TRBV19, the J gene TRBJ2-7, with 10 bases identical to TRBD1. Germline CDR1 LNHDA, CDR2 SQIVND (reference sequence). V lost 5 bases, J lost 3 bases, and 7 bases stayed unmatched. The CDR3 has 15 residues. For the CDR3, the DNA is TGTGCCAGTAGTCCGGGACAGGGGTTAATCTACGAGCAGTACTTC. Translated, it gives CASSPGQGLIYEQYF.

The chain is built from TRBV4-2 and TRBJ2-7, with D uncertain. Germline CDR1 is LGHNA and CDR2 is YNFKEQ. V shed 0 bases and J shed 0 bases, with 12 bases lying between them. The CDR3 is 16 amino acids. The CDR3 coding sequence is TGTGCCAGCAGCCAAGAGGGCGGAATAAGCTCCTACGAGCAGTACTTC. It codes for CASSQEGGISSYEQYF.